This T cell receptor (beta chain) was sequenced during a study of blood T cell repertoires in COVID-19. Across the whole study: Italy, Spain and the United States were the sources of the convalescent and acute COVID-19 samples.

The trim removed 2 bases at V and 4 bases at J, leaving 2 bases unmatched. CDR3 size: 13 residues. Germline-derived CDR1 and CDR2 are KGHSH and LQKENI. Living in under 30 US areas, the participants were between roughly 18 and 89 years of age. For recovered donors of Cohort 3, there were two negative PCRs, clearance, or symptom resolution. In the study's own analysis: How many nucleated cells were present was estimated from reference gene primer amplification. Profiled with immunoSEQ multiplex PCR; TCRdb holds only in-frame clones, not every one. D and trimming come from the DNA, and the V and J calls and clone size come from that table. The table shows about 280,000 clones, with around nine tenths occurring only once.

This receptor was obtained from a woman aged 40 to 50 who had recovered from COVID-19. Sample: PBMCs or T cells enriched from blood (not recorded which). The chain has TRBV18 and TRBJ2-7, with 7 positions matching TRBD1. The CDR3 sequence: CASSPGGQYEQYF. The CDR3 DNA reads TGTGCCAGCTCACCAGGGGGACAGTACGAGCAGTACTTC.